Shown below are 30 T cell receptor beta chains from a single sample sequenced in a study of OX40 agonist ivuxolimab in advanced cancers. Only in-frame clones appear in the TCRdb table, and some are missing; sequencing was by immunoSEQ multiplex PCR. This table holds approximately 66,000 clones, roughly 88% found once. Material: CD4+ or CD8+ T cells sorted from blood, obtained in a trial of the OX40 agonist ivuxolimab. All receptors come from an adult with an advanced solid tumor such as melanoma, head and neck, liver or kidney cancer.

The genes are TRBV7-9 and TRBJ1-5; D possibly corresponds to TRBD1 (5 bases). From germline, CDR1 is SEHNR and CDR2 FQNEAQ (reference sequence). The CDR3 length is 14 residues. V was clipped by 1 base and J by 2 bases, with 6 bases between them. Here the CDR3 reads CASSLGGGNQPQHF. The CDR3 DNA sequence: TGTGCCAGCAGCTTAGGGGGGGGCAATCAGCCCCAGCATTTT. The full variable domain, completed using reference TRBV7-9 and TRBJ1-5, is DTGVSQNPRHKITKRGQNVTFRCDPISEHNRLYWYRQTLGQGPEFLTYFQNEAQLEKSRLLSDRFSAERPKGSFSTLEIQRTEQGDSAMYLCASSLGGGNQPQHFGDGTRLSIL.

The V gene is TRBV11-2, the J gene TRBJ1-2; D gene uncertain. The CDR3 has 13 amino acids. Trimming shortened V by 0 bases and J by 4 bases, and 6 bases separated the two germline ends. The germline CDR1 and CDR2 sequences are SGHAT and FQNNGV. The CDR3 DNA is TGTGCCAGCAGCTTAGAACCGGGCTATGGCTACACCTTC. Translation: CASSLEPGYGYTF.

This clone showed up just once. The rearrangement uses TRBV5-1 and TRBJ1-1; D unresolved. With 0 bases removed from V and 7 bases from J, the gap between germline ends came to 10 bases. The germline V gene has CDR1 SGHRS and CDR2 YFSETQ. The CDR3 has 13 amino acids. The CDR3 loop reads CASSLGAASEAFF. Here the CDR3 DNA reads TGCGCCAGCAGCTTGGGGGCAGCCAGTGAAGCTTTCTTT.

V is TRBV19 and J is TRBJ2-1; a possible D gene is TRBD2 (5 bases). Trimming removed 8 bases from V and 0 bases from J, with 11 bases in between. The CDR3 is 14 amino acids. Per germline, CDR1 LNHDA and CDR2 SQIVND (reference sequence). DNA of the CDR3: TGTGCCAGTCGGGAACACATCTCCTACAATGAGCAGTTCTTC. Its translation is CASREHISYNEQFF. Combining the CDR3 with reference TRBV19 and TRBJ2-1 gives the whole variable domain DGGITQSPKYLFRKEGQNVTLSCEQNLNHDAMYWYRQDPGQGLRLIYYSQIVNDFQKGDIAEGYSVSREKKESFPLTVTSAQKNPTAFYLCASREHISYNEQFFGPGTRLTVL.

This clone was observed once. Sequence at one end of the junction differs from germline and may be a read error. The chain is built from TRBV29-1 and TRBJ1-2; a possible D gene is TRBD1 (5 bases). Germline CDR1 reads SQVTM; CDR2 reads ANQGSEA. The CDR3 runs 11 residues. CDR3 residues: CSVEAQGFRNF. The CDR3, as DNA: TGCAGCGTTGAGGCGCAGGGATTCCGTAACTTC.

The chain couples TRBV19 to TRBJ2-7, with a tentative D call TRBD2 (6 bases). This CDR3 spans 16 amino acids. Germline-derived CDR1 and CDR2 are LNHDA and SQIVND (reference sequence). Trimming shortened V by 1 base and J by 2 bases, and 15 bases separated the two germline ends. CDR3 DNA sequence: TGTGCCAGTAGTATAGTGAGAGGGACTGAGCCCTACGAGCAGTACTTC. This translates into CASSIVRGTEPYEQYF.

The J gene is TRBJ2-5, the V gene TRBV5-6; D remains unclear. The germline V and J ends were trimmed by 2 bases and 0 bases, with 5 bases remaining between them. The CDR3 runs to 13 residues. CDR1 is SGHDT and CDR2 is YYEEEE in the germline V gene. Here the CDR3 reads CASSFLNQETQYF. CDR3 sequence (DNA): TGTGCCAGCAGCTTCCTGAACCAAGAGACCCAGTACTTC.

V and J are TRBV5-1 and TRBJ2-5, with D possibly TRBD2 on 6 matching bases. V was trimmed by 2 bases and J by 5 bases, leaving 13 bases between them. CDR3 length: 14 amino acids. Germline CDR1 reads SGHRS; CDR2 reads YFSETQ. The CDR3 sequence: CASSFWGEVETQYF. The DNA of the CDR3 is TGCGCCAGCAGCTTCTGGGGGGAGGTGGAGACCCAGTACTTC.

The V call is TRBV18, the J call TRBJ2-7; the D gene could be TRBD1 or TRBD2 (6 bases each). Germline V gene lookup returns CDR1 KGHSH and CDR2 LQKENI. Deletions cut 6 bases from V and 3 bases from J, with 18 bases between. The CDR3 totals 15 residues. CDR3 nucleotide sequence: TGTGCCAGCTCCCGGGGGCGGGTAAGCTTCTACGAGCAGTACTTC. This sequence encodes CASSRGRVSFYEQYF.

This clone is medium-sized (0.01 to 0.1%) within its sample. The chain uses TRBV2 and TRBJ1-1, with a weak D call TRBD1 (6 bases). The CDR3 length is 14 residues. Trimming took off 10 bases at V and 0 bases at J, with 15 bases between the two ends. Germline V gene data show CDR1 as SNHLY and CDR2 as FYNNEI. This CDR3 reads CATSRQVMNTEAFF. Here the CDR3 DNA reads TGTGCCACCAGCCGACAGGTCATGAACACTGAAGCTTTCTTT.

This chain uses TRBV28 with TRBJ1-5; D unresolved. V was shortened by 6 bases and J by 1 base, with 13 bases between the two germline ends. Germline-derived CDR1 and CDR2 are MDHEN and SYDVKM. This CDR3 region has 15 residues. CDR3 nucleotides: TGTGCCAGCAGCCCCCCTCTAGTGAGCAATCAGCCCCAGCATTTT. It is translated as CASSPPLVSNQPQHF.

This chain joins TRBV28 and TRBJ2-4, with D perhaps TRBD2 (6 bases). Trimming stripped 7 bases from V and 1 base from J, with 14 bases between. CDR1 and CDR2 (germline): MDHEN, SYDVKM. The CDR3 length is 15 residues. CDR3 protein: CASMEGGLAKNIQYF. In nucleotides, the CDR3 is TGTGCCAGCATGGAGGGTGGCCTTGCCAAAAACATTCAGTACTTC.

This chain links TRBV7-2 with TRBJ2-2, with a possible D match to TRBD1 (6 bases). Germline V CDR1 and CDR2: SGHTA, FQGNSA. V was pared by 4 bases and J by 4 bases, with 13 bases between. The CDR3 has 15 amino acids. CDR3 bases: TGTGCCAGCAGCTCCCAGGGGTTTGGCACCGGGGAGCTGTTTTTT. This codes for CASSSQGFGTGELFF.

This clone came up a few times. V gene TRBV5-6 combines with J gene TRBJ1-1; TRBD1 aligns across 8 bases. After removal of 8 bases from V and 3 bases from J, the junction contained 6 bases not matched to a gene. Germline-derived CDR1 and CDR2 are SGHDT and YYEEEE. This CDR3 contains 13 residues. This CDR3 is CARVQQGDTEAFF. CDR3 in DNA: TGTGCCAGAGTCCAACAGGGGGACACTGAAGCTTTCTTT.

The chain employs TRBV23-1 and TRBJ2-3; D ambiguous. TRBV23-1 qualifies as an ORF whose function is uncertain. The CDR3 runs to 15 residues. The V gene lost 2 bases and the J gene lost 0 bases, with 9 bases spanning the gap. CDR3 nucleotides: TGCGCCAGCAGTCAAATCGGGTCTAGCACAGATACGCAGTATTTT. This encodes CASSQIGSSTDTQYF.

The V and J genes are TRBV5-1 and TRBJ1-2, with D possibly TRBD1 on 5 matching bases. CDR1 and CDR2 from the germline V gene are SGHRS and YFSETQ. Trimming pared 2 bases from V and 0 bases from J, leaving 8 bases between. The CDR3 is 14 residues long. The CDR3: CASSFGGANYGYTF. The DNA of the CDR3 is TGCGCCAGCAGCTTCGGGGGGGCTAACTATGGCTACACCTTC.

The gene calls are TRBV5-1 and TRBJ1-6; D not resolved. This CDR3 is 15 amino acids long. Trimming stripped 4 bases from V and 0 bases from J, with 8 bases between. Germline CDR1 and CDR2: SGHRS and YFSETQ. CDR3 sequence reads: CASSRESSYNSPLHF. The CDR3 coding sequence is TGCGCCAGCAGCCGAGAGAGCTCCTATAATTCACCCCTCCACTTT.

V gene TRBV5-4 combines with J gene TRBJ1-3; D is ambiguous. The CDR3 runs 14 residues. Trimming took off 2 bases at V and 4 bases at J, with 10 bases between the two ends. CDR1 SGHNT and CDR2 YYREEE come from the germline V gene (reference sequence). CDR3 bases: TGTGCCAGCAGCTTCAGAGGTTTAGGAAACACCATATATTTT. This gives the protein CASSFRGLGNTIYF.

In its sample, this clone was seen a few times. V gene TRBV5-4 combines with J gene TRBJ1-5, with 7 bases lining up with TRBD1. J lost 5 bases, V lost 3 bases, and 5 bases had no gene match. Germline V gene lookup returns CDR1 SGHNT and CDR2 YYREEE (reference sequence). The CDR3 is 14 amino acids. The chain's CDR3 is CASSSDRAHQPQHF. CDR3 nucleotides: TGTGCCAGCAGCTCCGACAGGGCCCATCAGCCCCAGCATTTT. The variable domain in full, with the rest retrieved from reference TRBV5-4 and TRBJ1-5, is ETGVTQSPTHLIKTRGQQVTLRCSSQSGHNTVSWYQQALGQGPQFIFQYYREEENGRGNFPPRFSGLQFPNYSSELNVNALELDDSALYLCASSSDRAHQPQHFGDGTRLSIL.

This chain links TRBV27 with TRBJ1-4; 7 bases agree with TRBD1. J lost 5 bases, V lost 4 bases, and 4 bases had no gene match. CDR3 length: 14 amino acids. Germline V gene lookup returns CDR1 MNHEY and CDR2 SMNVEV (reference sequence). CDR3 amino acids: CASSWDSSNEKLFF. The CDR3 DNA follows: TGTGCCAGCAGTTGGGACAGTTCAAATGAAAAACTGTTTTTT.

This chain links TRBV28 with TRBJ1-5; a weak D match, TRBD1 (6 bases). Germline CDR1 MDHEN, CDR2 SYDVKM. V gave up 5 bases and J gave up 0 bases, with 11 bases separating them. The CDR3 runs 15 residues. The DNA of the CDR3 is TGTGCCAGCAGTCTCAGGGGTAATAGCAATCAGCCCCAGCATTTT. This encodes CASSLRGNSNQPQHF.

V and J are TRBV5-1 and TRBJ1-1; D perhaps matches TRBD1 (5 bases). Germline loops: CDR1 SGHRS, CDR2 YFSETQ. V lost 0 bases, J lost 3 bases, and 9 bases lay in between. This CDR3 has 14 amino acids. The CDR3 bases are TGCGCCAGCAGCTTGGTGGGGGTTGACACTGAAGCTTTCTTT. Amino acid sequence: CASSLVGVDTEAFF.

V gene TRBV10-3 combines with J gene TRBJ1-5; D is unclear. Per germline, CDR1 ENHRY and CDR2 SYGVKD. The CDR3 has 11 amino acids. Trimming pared 8 bases from V and 5 bases from J, leaving 7 bases between. The CDR3, as DNA: TGTGCCATCCCCTTGCATCAGCCCCAGCATTTT. Encoded protein: CAIPLHQPQHF.

The chain uses TRBV11-1 and TRBJ2-3, with a possible D match to TRBD2 (6 bases). Trimming pared 3 bases from V and 2 bases from J, leaving 12 bases between. Germline lookup yields CDR1 SGHAT and CDR2 FQDESV (reference sequence). The CDR3 runs 15 residues. The CDR3: CASSFLGSSTDTQYF. The DNA of the CDR3 is TGTGCCAGCAGCTTTCTCGGGAGTTCCACAGATACGCAGTATTTT. Complete variable domain (other parts from reference TRBV11-1 and TRBJ2-3): EAEVAQSPRYKITEKSQAVAFWCDPISGHATLYWYRQILGQGPELLVQFQDESVVDDSQLPKDRFSAERLKGVDSTLKIQPAELGDSAMYLCASSFLGSSTDTQYFGPGTRLTVL.

This rearrangement joins TRBV4-1 to TRBJ1-3, with a possible D match to TRBD1 (5 bases). The V end lost 4 bases, the J end lost 7 bases, and 11 bases lay between the germline ends. This CDR3 is built from 13 residues. Germline V gives CDR1 MGHRA, CDR2 YSYEKL. Here the CDR3 DNA reads TGCGCCAGCAGCCTAAACGGGGGTAACACCATATATTTT. Its translation is CASSLNGGNTIYF.

This clone was seen just once. This chain uses TRBV2 with TRBJ1-5; D possibly corresponds to TRBD1 (6 bases). This CDR3 has 14 amino acids. Germline V gene lookup returns CDR1 SNHLY and CDR2 FYNNEI. V lost 6 bases to trimming and J lost 4 bases, with 13 bases between them. CDR3: CASRTGSENQPQHF. The DNA of the CDR3 is TGTGCCAGCAGGACAGGCTCGGAAAATCAGCCCCAGCATTTT.

CDR3 DNA sequence: TGTGCCAGCAGCTTACAGCCAGGGGGGGGATCACCCCTCCACTTT. Translating gives CASSLQPGGGSPLHF. V and J are TRBV5-6 and TRBJ1-6, with 7 bases matching TRBD1. The CDR3 totals 15 residues. The germline gives CDR1 SGHDT, CDR2 YYEEEE. J lost 10 bases, V lost 2 bases, and 9 bases had no gene match.

The chain is built from TRBV11-2 and TRBJ2-7; no reliable D call. The germline gives CDR1 SGHAT, CDR2 FQNNGV. V shed 0 bases and J shed 2 bases, with 8 bases lying between them. The CDR3 contains 14 residues. CDR3 in amino acids: CASSLDYGPYEQYF. CDR3 nucleotides: TGTGCCAGCAGCTTAGATTACGGACCCTACGAGCAGTACTTC.

The chain carries TRBV7-3 and TRBJ1-1; D gene unclear. This CDR3 is built from 14 residues. Germline V lookup: CDR1 SGHTA, CDR2 FQGTGA. The V end lost 1 base, the J end lost 3 bases, and 9 bases lay between the germline ends. CDR3 bases: TGTGCCAGCAGCTTAATCCCAAGTGACACTGAAGCTTTCTTT. Its protein is CASSLIPSDTEAFF.

The chain joins TRBV6-5 to TRBJ1-1; 7 bases are shared with TRBD1. Germline lookup yields CDR1 MNHEY and CDR2 SVGAGI. The CDR3 consists of 12 residues. V was clipped by 4 bases and J by 5 bases; unmatched bases: 1. The CDR3 is CASSSGGTEAFF. CDR3 DNA: TGTGCCAGCAGTTCAGGGGGGACTGAAGCTTTCTTT.